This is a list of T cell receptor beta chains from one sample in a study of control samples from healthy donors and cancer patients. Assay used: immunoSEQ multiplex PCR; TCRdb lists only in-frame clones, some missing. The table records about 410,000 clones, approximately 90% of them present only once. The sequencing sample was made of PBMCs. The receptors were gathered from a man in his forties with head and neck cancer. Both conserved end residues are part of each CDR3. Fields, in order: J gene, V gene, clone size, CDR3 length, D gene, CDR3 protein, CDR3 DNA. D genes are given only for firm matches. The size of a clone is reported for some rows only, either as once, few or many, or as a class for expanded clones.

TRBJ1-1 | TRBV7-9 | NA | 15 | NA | CASSPRQTAGTEAFF | TGTGCCAGCAGCCCGAGACAGACCGCAGGCACTGAAGCTTTCTTT
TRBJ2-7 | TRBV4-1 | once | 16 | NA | CASSQGPARTTYEQYF | TGCGCCAGCAGCCAAGGTCCAGCGAGAACCACCTACGAGCAGTACTTC
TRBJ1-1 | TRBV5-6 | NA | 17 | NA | CASSLVTGRAENTEAFF | TGTGCCAGCAGCTTGGTAACAGGGAGGGCGGAGAACACTGAAGCTTTCTTT
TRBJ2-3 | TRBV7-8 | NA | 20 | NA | CASSLASAGWAGKEADTQYF | TGTGCCAGCAGCTTAGCGTCGGCTGGCTGGGCAGGGAAAGAGGCAGATACGCAGTATTTT
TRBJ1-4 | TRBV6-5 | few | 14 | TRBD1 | CASSTGGEGEKLFF | TGTGCCAGCAGCACAGGGGGAGAGGGTGAAAAACTGTTTTTT
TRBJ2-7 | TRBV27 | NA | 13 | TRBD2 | CATGGTSVYEQYF | TGTGCCACAGGAGGGACTAGCGTCTACGAGCAGTACTTC
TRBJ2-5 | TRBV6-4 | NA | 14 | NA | CASSDSRTGETQYF | TGTGCCAGCAGTGACTCTAGGACGGGGGAGACCCAGTACTTC
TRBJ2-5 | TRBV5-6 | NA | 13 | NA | CASSLEGRETQYF | TGTGCCAGCAGCTTGGAGGGCCGAGAGACCCAGTACTTC
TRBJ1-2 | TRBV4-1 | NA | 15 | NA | CASSQDGWGNYGYTF | TGCGCCAGCAGCCAAGATGGGTGGGGAAACTATGGCTACACCTTC
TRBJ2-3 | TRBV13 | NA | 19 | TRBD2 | CASSLGLGLAESYTDTQYF | TGTGCCAGCAGCTTAGGCCTGGGACTAGCGGAGTCGTACACAGATACGCAGTATTTT